This TCR beta chain was recorded in a study of blood T cell repertoires in COVID-19 (dated by TCRdb to 2020 to 2022). Notes on the research overall: Collaborator samples came from the United States, Italy and Spain and covered acute and convalescent phases of COVID-19. Samples came from the ongoing ImmuneRACE study (first 160 participants) plus 1,254 subjects from 6 global collaborators. Nearly every sample came with metadata listing a de-identified subject ID, COVID-19 status, age in years and sex. A freely available public database, intended as a resource for researchers studying the immune response to SARS-CoV-2, is where the repertoires were released. Where available, HLA class I and class II types were taken from metadata supplied by the sample provider and were not determined by assay-based typing. Subjects who had been exposed to COVID-19, were actively infected with it, or had recovered from it provided the deeply sampled blood TCRbeta repertoires that made up the dataset. The material from the prospective study consisted of cDNA or gDNA derived from T cells, B-cell-depleted T cells, or PBMCs. Study-wide findings and limitations: The quantity of clinical and demographic metadata differed by source and by participant and was supplied without curation.

Regarding this clone: The clone's antigen remains unknown. It has no much larger one-base neighbor in the sample; base qualities were not kept.

Including the terminal cysteine and phenylalanine, the CDR3 comprises 17 residues. Only the CDR3 portion is preserved as DNA: 51 bases, with reading frame beginning at the first base. V is trimmed back by 5 bases and J by 2 bases, and the junction contains 13 bases that no gene match accounts for. Based on the germline V gene, the CDR1 and CDR2 sequences are SGHAT and FQNNGV. TCRbeta CDR3 regions were amplified from genomic DNA by means of the immunoSEQ Assay, a bias-controlled multiplex PCR. For the original study's pipeline: The number of nucleated cells in each sample was estimated by amplification of reference gene primers within the assay. To quantify the absolute abundance of each unique TCRbeta CDR3 rearrangement, sequence reads were collapsed and filtered. For each sample, productive Simpson clonality was calculated by taking the square root of Simpson's diversity index across productive rearrangements. The immuneACCESS repertoire file appears here via TCRdb, limited to in-frame rearrangements. These files lack a portion of the clones; in checked studies, under half of the deficit traces to unresolved V genes, and the cause of the others is not known. V and J calls and clone size are those listed in that table; D and trimming were worked out from the DNA. The table for this sample lists about 16,000 clones; about 91% of them were counted only once. The ten largest clonotypes hold roughly 12% of the sample.

Collaborating institutions collected whole blood in K2EDTA tubes following their own protocols. For TCRbeta analysis, collaborators shipped samples in one of three forms: frozen whole blood, isolated PBMCs, or DNA extracted from either of those sample types. The sequence came from a human donor in a cohort sampled during active COVID-19. Recombination connected TRBV11-2 to TRBJ2-3; 7 middle bases align to TRBD1. Sequencing was performed on peripheral blood. Here the CDR3 is given as CASSDRRKGGNTDTQYF. The nucleotide sequence is TGTGCCAGCAGCGACAGACGGAAAGGGGGCAACACAGATACGCAGTATTTT.